Presented here are 28 T cell receptor beta chains from one specimen sequenced in a study of CD8 T cells in ankylosing spondylitis. TCRdb reprocessed the 5' RACE reads via MiXCR and lists one record per CDR3 protein. The table lists roughly 69,000 distinct CDR3 sequences, about 5% of them singletons. Sample: blood, either unsorted or a sorted T cell fraction (not recorded which). These receptors originate from a male donor with ankylosing spondylitis or in good health (not recorded which).

This clonotype appeared many times. V is TRBV7-8 and J is TRBJ1-4; unclear D gene. CDR3 length equals 13 residues. Trimming took off 8 bases at V and 6 bases at J, with 13 bases between the two ends. The germline CDR1 and CDR2 sequences are SGHVS and FQNEAQ. The CDR3 region is CASDEGDDEKLFF. The CDR3 DNA is TGTGCCAGCGATGAGGGCGACGATGAAAAACTGTTTTTT.

This clonotype appeared many times. CDR3 sequence reads: CSVPSPGYYTGELFF. The CDR3 DNA sequence: TGCAGTGTCCCCTCCCCCGGGTATTACACCGGGGAGCTGTTTTTT. V is TRBV20-1 and J is TRBJ2-2; D is unclear. The V gene's germline CDR1 is DFQATT and CDR2 SNEGSKA (reference sequence). This CDR3 contains 15 residues. V was shortened by 7 bases and J by 3 bases, with 18 bases between the two germline ends.

This clonotype was picked up many times. The gene calls are TRBV7-2 and TRBJ2-5; no clear D. Trimming cost V 5 bases and J 2 bases, with 9 bases left between them. Germline V CDR1 and CDR2: SGHTA, FQGNSA. The CDR3 has 13 amino acids. This CDR3 is CASSPGRQETQYF. The CDR3 DNA reads TGTGCCAGCAGCCCCGGACGACAAGAGACCCAGTACTTC.

This clonotype has a count of ten or more. The V and J genes are TRBV5-1 and TRBJ1-5; D ambiguous. Germline CDR1 SGHRS, CDR2 YFSETQ. V was clipped by 4 bases and J by 2 bases, with 10 bases between them. This CDR3 is built from 14 residues. The CDR3 DNA reads as TGCGCCAGCAGCCCCGACTCGGGCAATCAGCCCCAGCATTTT. Translation gives CASSPDSGNQPQHF.

This clonotype was seen ten or more times. V and J are TRBV3-2 and TRBJ2-5; TRBD2, the table's D call, lacks a check against the DNA. TRBV3-2 is classified as a pseudogene. CDR3 length equals 15 residues. CDR3 in amino acids: CASSPPGTKPETQYF. Written as DNA, the CDR3 is TGTGCCAGCTCCCCCCCAGGGACTAAACCCGAGACCCAGTACTTC.

This clonotype was observed at least ten times. The chain links TRBV3-1 to TRBJ2-1; D is unclear. The CDR3 sequence is 13 residues long. Trimming shortened V by 4 bases and J by 5 bases, and 9 bases separated the two germline ends. CDR1 LGHDT and CDR2 YNNKEL come from the germline V gene (reference sequence). CDR3 DNA: TGTGCCAGCAGCCCCCCGCCCCACAATGAGCAGTTCTTC. Translation gives CASSPPPHNEQFF.

This clonotype was recorded many times. This sequence joins TRBV3-1 and TRBJ2-2; D is uncertain. CDR3 length equals 13 residues. The germline V and J ends were trimmed by 3 bases and 7 bases, with 9 bases remaining between them. Germline CDR1 is LGHDT and CDR2 is YNNKEL (reference sequence). This chain's CDR3 is CASSQRLGGELFF. In nucleotides, the CDR3 is TGTGCCAGCAGCCAGCGACTGGGCGGGGAGCTGTTTTTT.

This clonotype was detected many times. The chain carries TRBV10-3 and TRBJ1-4; D is ambiguous. The CDR3 runs 13 residues. Germline CDR1 and CDR2: ENHRY and SYGVKD. The germline V and J ends were trimmed by 10 bases and 8 bases, with 17 bases remaining between them. CDR3 loop: CATRTHSEEKLFF. The CDR3 DNA follows: TGTGCCACCCGGACGCACTCGGAGGAAAAACTGTTTTTT.

As to this clonotype: Germline is not matched at one junction end, which may reflect a read error. The genes are TRBV4-3 and TRBJ1-4; D gene ambiguous. The CDR3 runs 16 residues. The germline V gene encodes CDR1 LGHNA and CDR2 YSLEER. CDR3 region: CASNQDFRPSGEELFF. The DNA of the CDR3 is TGCGCCAGCAACCAAGATTTTCGGCCCTCGGGTGAAGAACTGTTTTTT.

This clonotype has at least ten counts. The V and J genes are TRBV20-1 and TRBJ2-2; weak D call: TRBD2 (6 bases). The V gene lost 0 bases and the J gene lost 6 bases, with 14 bases spanning the gap. Germline assignment: CDR1 DFQATT and CDR2 SNEGSKA (reference sequence). The CDR3 sequence is 15 residues long. The CDR3 here is CSARDNRRVAGELFF. The CDR3, as DNA: TGCAGTGCTAGAGATAACAGGAGGGTCGCCGGGGAGCTGTTTTTT.

This clonotype was seen at least ten times. The chain joins TRBV6-1 to TRBJ2-7; a possible D gene is TRBD1 (5 bases). This CDR3 is built from 13 residues. Germline loops: CDR1 MNHNS, CDR2 SASEGT. The V end lost 8 bases, the J end lost 3 bases, and 14 bases lay between the germline ends. As DNA, the CDR3 is TGTGCCAGCTCCAGGGATGCGGACTACGAGCAGTACTTC. Translating gives CASSRDADYEQYF.

Many counts were recorded for this clonotype. The CDR3 bases are TGCGCCAGCAGCCACAGGGGTTCGGCTGAAGCTTTCTTT. This sequence encodes CASSHRGSAEAFF. The chain is built from TRBV4-3 and TRBJ1-1; a weak D match, TRBD1 (6 bases). The germline V gene has CDR1 LGHNA and CDR2 YSLEER. This CDR3 spans 13 amino acids. V was pared by 3 bases and J by 6 bases, with 11 bases between.

At least ten counts were recorded for this clonotype. V and J are TRBV5-6 and TRBJ2-3; no clear D gene. CDR3 length equals 14 residues. Germline V gene lookup returns CDR1 SGHDT and CDR2 YYEEEE. Trimming pared 4 bases from V and 3 bases from J, leaving 12 bases between. The CDR3 loop is CASSDLLKTDTQYF. Written as DNA, the CDR3 is TGTGCCAGCAGCGACCTACTTAAAACAGATACGCAGTATTTT. Full variable domain (rest looked up from reference TRBV5-6 and TRBJ2-3): DAGVTQSPTHLIKTRGQQVTLRCSPKSGHDTVSWYQQALGQGPQFIFQYYEEEERQRGNFPDRFSGHQFPNYSSELNVNALLLGDSALYLCASSDLLKTDTQYFGPGTRLTVL.

This clonotype has ten or more counts. The chain uses TRBV18 and TRBJ1-4, with no clear D. Per germline, CDR1 KGHSH and CDR2 LQKENI. The CDR3 runs 16 residues. Between the trimmed V and J ends, which lost 3 bases and 0 bases, there was a span of 11 bases. The CDR3 spells CASSPMQDATNEKLFF. CDR3 DNA sequence: TGTGCCAGCTCACCCATGCAAGATGCAACTAATGAAAAACTGTTTTTT.

This clonotype was seen ten or more times. The chain employs TRBV4-2 and TRBJ2-5; a weak D match, TRBD2 (5 bases). Germline CDR1 and CDR2: LGHNA and YNFKEQ. This CDR3 is built from 14 residues. With 1 base removed from V and 2 bases from J, the gap between germline ends came to 8 bases. CDR3 DNA: TGTGCCAGCAGCCAAGGCGGGCGTCAAGAGACCCAGTACTTC. Its protein is CASSQGGRQETQYF.

This clonotype was recorded many times. The V gene is TRBV5-1, the J gene TRBJ1-5; tentatively, D is TRBD1 (5 bases). CDR3 length: 14 amino acids. CDR1 is SGHRS and CDR2 is YFSETQ in the germline V gene. Deletions cut 2 bases from V and 7 bases from J, with 13 bases between. CDR3 residues: CASSFGGVLQPQHF. The CDR3 DNA follows: TGCGCCAGCAGCTTCGGGGGGGTACTACAGCCCCAGCATTTT.

At least ten counts were recorded for this clonotype. The J gene is TRBJ2-7, the V gene TRBV6-5; a possible D gene is TRBD2 (6 bases). Germline-derived CDR1 and CDR2 are MNHEY and SVGAGI. The CDR3 runs 13 residues. The ends were cut back, 6 bases at V and 0 bases at J, with 9 bases in the middle. CDR3 amino acids: CASSGGPSYEQYF. For the CDR3, the DNA is TGTGCCAGCAGCGGGGGTCCCTCCTACGAGCAGTACTTC.

The chain recombines TRBV20-1 with TRBJ2-3; possible D gene TRBD1, 6 bases. Germline V lookup: CDR1 DFQATT, CDR2 SNEGSKA (reference sequence). The length of the CDR3 is 15 residues. Deletions cut 5 bases from V and 2 bases from J, with 17 bases between. CDR3 coding DNA: TGCAGTGCTGGCACAGGGCGCAAAACCACAGATACGCAGTATTTT. This translates into CSAGTGRKTTDTQYF.

This clonotype showed up many times. The chain combines TRBV27 with TRBJ2-1; 12 positions match TRBD1. Germline V lookup: CDR1 MNHEY, CDR2 SMNVEV (reference sequence). The CDR3 sequence is 14 residues long. V shed 3 bases, J shed 6 bases, and the junction held 0 bases outside the gene matches. This CDR3 is CASSLGQGANEQFF. The CDR3 DNA reads as TGTGCCAGCAGTTTGGGACAGGGGGCCAATGAGCAGTTCTTC.

The table lists this clonotype with many counts. V is TRBV5-4 and J is TRBJ1-6, with unresolved D. The CDR3 is made up of 12 amino acids. Trimming shortened V by 7 bases and J by 2 bases, and 4 bases separated the two germline ends. Germline lookup yields CDR1 SGHNT and CDR2 YYREEE (reference sequence). The CDR3 sequence is CASGPYNSPLHF. The CDR3, as DNA: TGTGCCAGCGGGCCCTATAATTCACCCCTCCACTTT.

This clonotype was seen at least ten times. This chain links TRBV28 with TRBJ2-7; 7 bases map to TRBD1. The CDR3 runs to 13 residues. The germline V gene has CDR1 MDHEN and CDR2 SYDVKM. V gave up 6 bases and J gave up 5 bases; unmatched junction bases: 7. The CDR3: CASSLTGIDEQYF. The DNA of the CDR3 is TGTGCCAGCAGCCTGACAGGGATCGACGAGCAGTACTTC.

This clonotype was seen many times. The chain carries TRBV30 and TRBJ1-1; the D gene is possibly TRBD1 (5 bases). The germline CDR1 and CDR2 sequences are GTSNPN and SVGIG (reference sequence). The CDR3 consists of 13 residues. The germline V and J ends were trimmed by 1 base and 3 bases, with 9 bases remaining between them. The CDR3 bases are TGTGCCTGGAGTGGGGGGTGGGACACTGAAGCTTTCTTT. Translated, it gives CAWSGGWDTEAFF.

This clonotype was found many times. The chain couples TRBV20-1 to TRBJ2-6; 7 nucleotides agree with TRBD1. This CDR3 has 14 residues. Germline loops: CDR1 DFQATT, CDR2 SNEGSKA (reference sequence). V shed 6 bases, J shed 3 bases, and the junction held 5 bases outside the gene matches. The CDR3 DNA is TGCAGTGCGCCAGACAGGGTTGGGGCCAACGTCCTGACTTTC. Its translation: CSAPDRVGANVLTF.

This clonotype was seen ten or more times. The chain recombines TRBV11-2 with TRBJ1-6; D unresolved. The CDR3 sequence is 14 residues long. Trimming shortened V by 2 bases and J by 4 bases, and 6 bases separated the two germline ends. CDR1 is SGHAT and CDR2 is FQNNGV in the germline V gene. CDR3 sequence: CASSLFEYNSPLHF. The CDR3 region has the DNA TGTGCCAGCAGCTTATTTGAGTATAATTCACCCCTCCACTTT.

This clonotype has ten or more counts. At one of its ends the junction is not consistent with the germline gene, which may arise from a read error. This chain links TRBV19 with TRBJ2-7; D gene ambiguous. Germline V gene data show CDR1 as LNHDA and CDR2 as SQIVND (reference sequence). The CDR3 has 13 amino acids. The CDR3 nucleotides read TGTGCCAGTAGTCCCTCCTCCTCCTACGAGCATTACTTC. Protein sequence: CASSPSSSYEHYF.

At least ten counts were recorded for this clonotype. V and J are TRBV20-1 and TRBJ2-7; D perhaps matches TRBD2 (5 bases). Looked up from germline, CDR1 is DFQATT and CDR2 is SNEGSKA (reference sequence). Deletions cut 4 bases from V and 3 bases from J, with 7 bases between. The CDR3 contains 11 residues. CDR3 region: CSANGLYEQYF. The CDR3 DNA sequence: TGCAGTGCTAACGGACTCTACGAGCAGTACTTC.

This clonotype has at least ten counts. The chain uses TRBV19 and TRBJ1-2; D gene ambiguous. Germline CDR1 reads LNHDA; CDR2 reads SQIVND (reference sequence). This CDR3 contains 15 residues. Between the trimmed V and J ends, which lost 5 bases and 3 bases, there was a span of 16 bases. The CDR3 bases are TGTGCCAGTAGTGTCTCGTCCCCCGCGGACTATGGCTACACCTTC. Protein sequence: CASSVSSPADYGYTF.

The J gene is TRBJ2-7, the V gene TRBV7-9; D gene ambiguous. V lost 2 bases to trimming and J lost 3 bases, with 8 bases between them. Germline V CDR1 and CDR2: SEHNR, FQNEAQ (reference sequence). The CDR3 totals 13 residues. The CDR3 DNA sequence: TGTGCCAGCAGCTTAAGAAACAACTACGAGCAGTACTTC. Translating gives CASSLRNNYEQYF.